This record covers a single T cell receptor beta chain. The antigen remains unidentified. Germline-derived CDR1 and CDR2 are SEHNR and FQNEAQ (reference sequence). The length of the CDR3 is 15 residues. The germline V and J ends were trimmed by 5 bases and 3 bases, with 13 bases remaining between them. This sample was taken from a study of cytomegalovirus exposure and HLA in healthy donors. With 60 Vbeta and 13 Jbeta primers, the PCR was carried out. Assay: immunoSEQ multiplex PCR; the TCRdb copy retains only in-frame clones and omits some. This table holds under 200,000 clones, around 80% found once. General observations from the study: Most CMV-associated TCR beta chains were later found to appear HLA-restricted. Diagnosis of cytomegalovirus status made by the classifier reportedly showed high specificity and sensitivity. Prediction of most subjects' HLA-A and HLA-B alleles by TCR beta sequences was reportedly accurate.

The V and J genes are TRBV7-9 and TRBJ2-2, with D uncertain. The sequence derives from a woman in her thirties in good health and CMV-seropositive. Sequences were obtained from PBMCs. CDR3 coding DNA: TGTGCCAGCAGCCCCCACTCACTGTACACCGGGGAGCTGTTTTTT. The encoded protein is CASSPHSLYTGELFF.